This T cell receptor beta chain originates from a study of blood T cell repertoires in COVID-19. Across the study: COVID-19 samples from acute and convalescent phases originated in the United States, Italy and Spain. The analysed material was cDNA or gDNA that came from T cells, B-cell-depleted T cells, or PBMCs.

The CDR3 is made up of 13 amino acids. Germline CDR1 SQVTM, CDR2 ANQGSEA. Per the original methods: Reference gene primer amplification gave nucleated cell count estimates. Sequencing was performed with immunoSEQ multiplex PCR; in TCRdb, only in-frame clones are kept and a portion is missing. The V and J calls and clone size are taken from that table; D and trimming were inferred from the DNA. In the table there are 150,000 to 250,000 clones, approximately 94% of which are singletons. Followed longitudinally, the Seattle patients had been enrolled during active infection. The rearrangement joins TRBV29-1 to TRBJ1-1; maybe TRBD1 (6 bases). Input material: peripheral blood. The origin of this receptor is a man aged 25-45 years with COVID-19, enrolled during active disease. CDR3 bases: TGCACCCAGAAGGACAGAATGAACACTGAAGCTTTCTTT. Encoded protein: CTQKDRMNTEAFF.